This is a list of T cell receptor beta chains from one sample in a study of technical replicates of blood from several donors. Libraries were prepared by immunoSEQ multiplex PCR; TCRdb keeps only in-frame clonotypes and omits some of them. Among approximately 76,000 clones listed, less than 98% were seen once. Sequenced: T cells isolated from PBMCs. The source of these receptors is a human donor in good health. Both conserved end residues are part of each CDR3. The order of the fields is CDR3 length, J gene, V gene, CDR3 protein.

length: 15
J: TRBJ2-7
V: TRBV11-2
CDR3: CASSERTGGHYEQYF

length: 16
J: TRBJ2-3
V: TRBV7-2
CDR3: CASSLMILVGADTQYF

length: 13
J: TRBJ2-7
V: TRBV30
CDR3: CAWSVAGGNEQYF

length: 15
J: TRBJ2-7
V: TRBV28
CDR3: CASRKGVLSSYEQYF

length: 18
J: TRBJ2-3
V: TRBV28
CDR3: CASSPLSGTGGGTDTQYF

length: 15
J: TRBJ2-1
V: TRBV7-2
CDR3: CASTRDGGVLNEQFF

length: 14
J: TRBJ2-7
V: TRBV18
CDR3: CASSPKPAAYEQYF

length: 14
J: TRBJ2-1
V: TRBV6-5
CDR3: CASKVQGMRNEQFF

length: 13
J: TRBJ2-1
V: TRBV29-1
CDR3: CSVDQGQGPEQFF

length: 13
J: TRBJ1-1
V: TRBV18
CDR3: CASSPPGASEAFF

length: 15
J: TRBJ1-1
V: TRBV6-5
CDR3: CASSGQGGPNTEAFF

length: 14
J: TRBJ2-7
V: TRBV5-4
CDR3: CASSLFSSRHEQYF

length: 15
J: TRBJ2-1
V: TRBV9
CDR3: CASSVVSGSYNEQFF

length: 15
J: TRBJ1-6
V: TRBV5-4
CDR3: CASSLVGGALSPLHF